Listed here is a single TCR beta chain. The PCR made use of 60 Vbeta and 13 Jbeta primers. Libraries were prepared by immunoSEQ multiplex PCR; TCRdb keeps only in-frame clonotypes and omits some of them. The repertoire holds roughly 140,000 clones, with about 80% as singletons. The sample belongs to a study of cytomegalovirus exposure and HLA in healthy donors. V shed 10 bases and J shed 1 base, with 10 bases lying between them. Per germline, CDR1 MNHEY and CDR2 SVGAGI. The CDR3 covers 13 residues. The sample comprised PBMCs. This TCR came from a man aged 40-55 years in good health and CMV-seronegative. This chain uses TRBV6-5 with TRBJ2-2, with D maybe TRBD1 (6 bases). CDR3 in amino acids: CATMGQNTGELFF. In nucleotides, the CDR3 is TGTGCCACCATGGGACAGAACACCGGGGAGCTGTTTTTT.